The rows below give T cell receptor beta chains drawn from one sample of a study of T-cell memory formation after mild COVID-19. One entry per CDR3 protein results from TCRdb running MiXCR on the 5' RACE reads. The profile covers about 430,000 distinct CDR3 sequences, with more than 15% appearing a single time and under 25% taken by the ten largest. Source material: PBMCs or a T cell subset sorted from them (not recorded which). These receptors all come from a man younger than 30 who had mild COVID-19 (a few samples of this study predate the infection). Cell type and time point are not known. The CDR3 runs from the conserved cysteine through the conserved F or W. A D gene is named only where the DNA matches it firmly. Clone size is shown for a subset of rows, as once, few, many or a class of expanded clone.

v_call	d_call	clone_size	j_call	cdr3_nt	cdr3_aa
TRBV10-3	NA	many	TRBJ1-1	TGTGCCATCAGCCTGCTCGGATGGACTGAAGCTTTCTTT	CAISLLGWTEAFF
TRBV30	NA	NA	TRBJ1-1	TGTGCCTGGAGTGTCGGGGGCGCCGGCACTGAAGCTTTCTTT	CAWSVGGAGTEAFF
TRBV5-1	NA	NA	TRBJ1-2	TGCGCCAGCAGCTTGACAGTCGAAAACTATGGCTACACCTTC	CASSLTVENYGYTF
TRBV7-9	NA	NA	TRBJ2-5	TGTGCCAGCAGCTTGATTGGGACGTACCAAGAGACCCAGTACTTC	CASSLIGTYQETQYF
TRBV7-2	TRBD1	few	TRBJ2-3	TGTGCCAGCAGCAGGCAGACAGGGGTGCGTTCAGATACGCAGTATTTT	CASSRQTGVRSDTQYF
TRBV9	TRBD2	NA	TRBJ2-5	TGTGCCAGCAGCGTAGCCAGCGGGGGGGCCGGGTTAGAGACCCAGTACTTC	CASSVASGGAGLETQYF
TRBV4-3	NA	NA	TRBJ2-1	TGCGCCAGCAGCCACTGGGGGCCGAGTGAGCAGTTCTTC	CASSHWGPSEQFF
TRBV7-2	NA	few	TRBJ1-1	TGTGCCAGCCGCTTCGGGGCTGGGAACACTGAAGCTTTCTTT	CASRFGAGNTEAFF
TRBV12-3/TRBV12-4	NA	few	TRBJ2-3	TGTGCCAGCAGTTTGGGACCCCCCACAGATACGCAGTATTTT	CASSLGPPTDTQYF
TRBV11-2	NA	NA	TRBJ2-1	TGTGCCAGCAGCTTAGGGACGACGGGCAATGAGCAGTTCTTC	CASSLGTTGNEQFF